One T cell receptor beta chain is described in this entry. Its specificity is unknown. The data belong to a study of T cell clonotyping in hematopoietic cell transplantation. Study observations and caveats: Recipient TCR diversity dropped after transplant; expanded clonotypes rose from day 30 to 180. Graft donor and pretransplant recipient Inverse Simpson Index values predicted broader posttransplant TCR diversity.

V lost 11 bases and J 2 bases, leaving 6 bases between the germline ends. The CDR3 loop spans 11 amino acids. Germline CDR1 is MNHNS and CDR2 is SASEGT. Data came from immunoSEQ multiplex PCR; TCRdb stores just in-frame clones and leaves some out. This sample yields roughly 13,000 clones, of which around 68% are seen a single time; about 14% belongs to the top ten. This clonotype was sampled from a male patient aged 60 to 75 who had an allogeneic stem cell transplant from an unrelated donor, so the T cells may come from the graft donor. Some clones in this sample may be carry-over from other donors' samples. The gene calls are TRBV6-1 and TRBJ2-2, with D hard to call. Material: peripheral blood mononuclear cells, obtained 180 days after allogeneic stem cell transplant. The CDR3 region is CAVGNTGELFF. The CDR3 region has the DNA TGTGCCGTAGGAAACACCGGGGAGCTGTTTTTT.